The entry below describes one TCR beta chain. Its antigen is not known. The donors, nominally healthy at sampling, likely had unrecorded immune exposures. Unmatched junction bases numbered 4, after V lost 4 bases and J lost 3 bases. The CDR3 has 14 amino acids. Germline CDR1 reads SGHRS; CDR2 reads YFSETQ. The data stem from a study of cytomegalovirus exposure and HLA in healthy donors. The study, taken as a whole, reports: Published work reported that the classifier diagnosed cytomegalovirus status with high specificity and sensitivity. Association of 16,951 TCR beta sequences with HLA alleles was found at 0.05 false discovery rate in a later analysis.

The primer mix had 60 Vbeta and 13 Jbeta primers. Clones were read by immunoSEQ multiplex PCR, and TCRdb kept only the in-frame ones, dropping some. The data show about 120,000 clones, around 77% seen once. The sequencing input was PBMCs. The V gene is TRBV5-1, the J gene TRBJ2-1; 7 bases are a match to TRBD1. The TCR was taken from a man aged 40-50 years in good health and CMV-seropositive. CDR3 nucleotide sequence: TGCGCCAGCAGCCGGGGACAGAACTACAATGAGCAGTTCTTC. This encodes CASSRGQNYNEQFF.